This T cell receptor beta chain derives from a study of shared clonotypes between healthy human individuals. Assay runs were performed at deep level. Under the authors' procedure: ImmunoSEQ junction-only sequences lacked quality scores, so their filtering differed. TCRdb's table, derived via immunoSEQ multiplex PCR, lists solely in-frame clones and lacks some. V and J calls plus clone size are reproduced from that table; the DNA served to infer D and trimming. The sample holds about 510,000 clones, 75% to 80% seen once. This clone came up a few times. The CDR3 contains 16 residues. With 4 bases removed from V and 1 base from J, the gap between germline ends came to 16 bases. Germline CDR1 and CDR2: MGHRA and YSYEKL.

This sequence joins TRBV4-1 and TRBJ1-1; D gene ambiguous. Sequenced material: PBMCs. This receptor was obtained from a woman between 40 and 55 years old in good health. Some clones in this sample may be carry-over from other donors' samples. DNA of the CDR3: TGCGCCAGCAGCCCCCCAGAGGGCAGGACGAACACTGAAGCTTTCTTT. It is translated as CASSPPEGRTNTEAFF.